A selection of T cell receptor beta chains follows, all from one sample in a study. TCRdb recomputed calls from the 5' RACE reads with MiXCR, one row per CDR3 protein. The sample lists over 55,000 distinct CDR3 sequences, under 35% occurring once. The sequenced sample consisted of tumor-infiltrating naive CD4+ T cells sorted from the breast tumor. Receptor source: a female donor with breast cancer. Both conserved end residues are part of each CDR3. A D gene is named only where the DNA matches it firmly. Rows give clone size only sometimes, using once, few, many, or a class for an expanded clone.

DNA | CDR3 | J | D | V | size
TGCGCCAGCAGCCTCGGACCCTCTCCTAATGAGCAGTTCTTC | CASSLGPSPNEQFF | TRBJ2-1 | - | TRBV4-1 | many
TGTGCCAGCAGTCCCATCGTCGGTACGGCGGGAGGGCCCAGGGGCACAGATACGCAGTATTTT | CASSPIVGTAGGPRGTDTQYF | TRBJ2-3 | TRBD2 | TRBV28 | -
TGCGCCAGCAGCCAAGAATTAAGGAGCGACAATGAGCAGTTCTTC | CASSQELRSDNEQFF | TRBJ2-1 | - | TRBV4-3 | -
TGCAGTGCTCCTCCCAGGGGCGTACTGGAGACCCAGTACTTC | CSAPPRGVLETQYF | TRBJ2-5 | - | TRBV20-1 | few
TGTGCCAGCAGCCTCGACAGGGGCCAAGAGACCCAGTACTTC | CASSLDRGQETQYF | TRBJ2-5 | TRBD1 | TRBV4-2 | few
TGTGCCAGTACTACAGGGAGTTGGGAGACCCAGTACTTC | CASTTGSWETQYF | TRBJ2-5 | - | TRBV19 | -
TGTGCCAGCAGCTTCCCGACAGAGAATGAGCAGTTCTTC | CASSFPTENEQFF | TRBJ2-1 | - | TRBV5-6 | -
TGCAGCGTTTCCGGGGGAGGGGGGACAGATACGCAGTATTTT | CSVSGGGGTDTQYF | TRBJ2-3 | - | TRBV29-1 | -
TGTGCCAGCAGCCAAGCTGGCGGGAGGCGCACCGGGGAGCTGTTTTTT | CASSQAGGRRTGELFF | TRBJ2-2 | TRBD2 | TRBV4-2 | -
TGTGCCAGCAGCCTAGACGGGGTTGAAGCTTTCTTT | CASSLDGVEAFF | TRBJ1-1 | - | TRBV7-2 | -
TGTGCCACAGCCGCAGGGGGCAATGGAAACACCATATATTTT | CATAAGGNGNTIYF | TRBJ1-3 | TRBD1 | TRBV10-3 | few
TGCAGTGCTCCGACTAGCGCGAGCACAGATACGCAGTATTTT | CSAPTSASTDTQYF | TRBJ2-3 | TRBD2 | TRBV20-1 | few
TGTGCCAGCAGTTCGAGACTGGGATTCTACAATGAGCAGTTCTTC | CASSSRLGFYNEQFF | TRBJ2-1 | - | TRBV6-2/TRBV6-3 | -
TGTGCCAGCAGTGACCTGAAGGGGACTAGCGGGGCGATACAAGAGACCCAGTACTTC | CASSDLKGTSGAIQETQYF | TRBJ2-5 | TRBD2 | TRBV6-2/TRBV6-3 | -
TGTACCAGCGAAGACAGGGTTTTGAATTCACCCCTCCACTTT | CTSEDRVLNSPLHF | TRBJ1-6 | TRBD1 | TRBV6-1 | few
TGTGCCAGCAGTTTATCTACATTGATGGAGACCCAGTACTTC | CASSLSTLMETQYF | TRBJ2-5 | - | TRBV27 | few
TGTGCCAGCAGGCCGCAAAGACTAACCTACGAGCAGTACTTC | CASRPQRLTYEQYF | TRBJ2-7 | - | TRBV11-2 | -
TGCAGTGCTAGAGATCCCCTCGGACTAGCGGGAAGCTCCTACGAGCAGTACTTC | CSARDPLGLAGSSYEQYF | TRBJ2-7 | TRBD2 | TRBV20-1 | -
TGTGCCAGCAGCCAAGATCGGGGACAGGAGTATCAGCCCCAGCATTTT | CASSQDRGQEYQPQHF | TRBJ1-5 | TRBD1 | TRBV4-2 | -
TGTGCCAGCAGACGGGGAACGTTCACAGATACGCAGTATTTT | CASRRGTFTDTQYF | TRBJ2-3 | - | TRBV6-5 | -
TGTGCCAGCAGTTCCCAACAGGGAGGCACTGAAGCTTTCTTT | CASSSQQGGTEAFF | TRBJ1-1 | - | TRBV12-3/TRBV12-4 | -
TGTGCCAGCAGCTTAGATGTCGGTCAGCCCCAGCATTTT | CASSLDVGQPQHF | TRBJ1-5 | - | TRBV7-8 | many
TGTGCCAGCAGCCAAGAAGATCGCGGGAGAAAGTTCTTC | CASSQEDRGRKFF | TRBJ2-1 | TRBD2 | TRBV3-1 | -
TGTGCCAGCAGTGGTCGTAGGTCTTACGAGCAGTACTTC | CASSGRRSYEQYF | TRBJ2-7 | - | TRBV6-2/TRBV6-3 | -
TGCAGTGCTAGTAAACAGGGGCACAATGAGCAGTTCTTC | CSASKQGHNEQFF | TRBJ2-1 | TRBD1 | TRBV20-1 | -
TGCGCCAGCAACGCCGGAACCGAACGGAACTATGGCTACACCTTC | CASNAGTERNYGYTF | TRBJ1-2 | - | TRBV4-3 | many
TGTGCCAGCAGCTTACTTGGGACTAGCGGGGAGACCCAGTACTTC | CASSLLGTSGETQYF | TRBJ2-5 | TRBD2 | TRBV7-3 | -
TGTGCCAGCAAGGCCCTAGCGGGGGGTGGTGAAACAGATACGCAATACTTT | CASKALAGGGETDTQYF | TRBJ2-3 | TRBD2 | TRBV2 | -
TGCAGTGCTGGGTCATGGGACAGGGGGGAAGCGTTCTTC | CSAGSWDRGEAFF | TRBJ2-1 | TRBD1 | TRBV20-1 | few
TGTGCCAGCAGCTTCCGGACAGGCGACAATGAGCAGTTCTTC | CASSFRTGDNEQFF | TRBJ2-1 | TRBD1 | TRBV7-3 | -
TGTGCCAGCAGCTTGCAGCGGGGAGATACGCAGTATTTT | CASSLQRGDTQYF | TRBJ2-3 | TRBD2 | TRBV5-6 | -
TGTGCCAGCAGTGAAGGGCAGGGTGGACGGCCCCAGCATTTT | CASSEGQGGRPQHF | TRBJ1-5 | - | TRBV6-1 | -
TGTGCCAGCACCTTAAGGGGAATATATGGAGACGAGCAGCACTTC | CASTLRGIYGDEQHF | TRBJ2-7 | - | TRBV6-1 | few
TGTGCCAGCAGCCAGTACAGGGATTCACCCCTCCACTTT | CASSQYRDSPLHF | TRBJ1-6 | - | TRBV3-1 | few
TGCGCCAGCAGCTACTCCGGGGCTGAAGCTTTCTTT | CASSYSGAEAFF | TRBJ1-1 | - | TRBV5-1 | -
TGTGCCAGCAGCCTGGATGGAGGGGGGGATGGCTACACCTTC | CASSLDGGGDGYTF | TRBJ1-2 | - | TRBV7-8 | -
TGTGCCAGCAGCCGGACAGGGGGGGGCTACGAGCAGTACTTC | CASSRTGGGYEQYF | TRBJ2-7 | TRBD1 | TRBV4-2 | -
TGTGCCAGCAGCCGCGGGGAGCTTAATGAAAAACTGTTTTTT | CASSRGELNEKLFF | TRBJ1-4 | - | TRBV9 | -
TGTGCCATCAGTGCGACGGGACAGGGTGCCGATAGCAATCAGCCCCAGCATTTT | CAISATGQGADSNQPQHF | TRBJ1-5 | TRBD1 | TRBV10-3 | few
TGTGCCAGCAGTTTACCCCCCAATGAGCAGTTCTTC | CASSLPPNEQFF | TRBJ2-1 | - | TRBV12-3/TRBV12-4 | -
TGCAGTGCCCTGAATGACAGGGAGAGGGTTTTGGGGCTCTACGAGCAGTACTTC | CSALNDRERVLGLYEQYF | TRBJ2-7 | TRBD1 | TRBV20-1 | -
TGTGCCAGCAGTTTGGGCTTGGGGAACACTGAAGCTTTCTTT | CASSLGLGNTEAFF | TRBJ1-1 | - | TRBV12-3/TRBV12-4 | -
TGTGCCAGCAGTTTAGTGGAGGACACTGAAGCTTTCTTT | CASSLVEDTEAFF | TRBJ1-1 | - | TRBV12-3/TRBV12-4 | -
TGCAGTGCTAGAGATTTATTACTAGCACCTCAGTACTTC | CSARDLLLAPQYF | TRBJ2-4 | - | TRBV20-1 | few
TGCAGTGCTAGACCTCCGATTTCTGGGGCCAACGTCCTGACTTTC | CSARPPISGANVLTF | TRBJ2-6 | - | TRBV20-1 | -
TGCGCCAGCAGCATAGGACAGGGCACTGAAGCTTTCTTT | CASSIGQGTEAFF | TRBJ1-1 | TRBD1 | TRBV5-1 | once